This TCR beta chain was documented in a study of molecular identifiers for immune sequencing clone quantification. Study-level information: Split five ways in replicates, RNA from roughly 20,000 or 100,000 naive CD8 cells had four portions sequenced.

Trimming removed 6 bases at V and 2 bases at J, with 10 bases between. CDR3 size: 13 residues. CDR1 is DFQATT and CDR2 is SNEGSKA in the germline V gene (reference sequence). TCRdb recomputed calls from the PCR reads with MiXCR, one row per CDR3 protein. The sample shows under 600,000 distinct CDR3 sequences, 20% to 25% of them seen only once. The chain is built from TRBV20-1 and TRBJ2-2; no clear D gene. Sequenced sample: naive CD8+ T cells from blood, with Jurkat cell RNA spiked in. Specified subset: FACS-sorted CD8+CD4-CCR7+CD45RA+ naive T cells. The clonotype originates from a human donor in good health. Some libraries in this study had Jurkat cell RNA spiked in. The CDR3 sequence is CSASDPNTGELFF. CDR3 DNA sequence: TGCAGTGCAAGTGACCCCAACACCGGGGAGCTGTTTTTT.